This TCR beta chain derives from a study of control samples from healthy donors and cancer patients. Sequencing was performed with immunoSEQ multiplex PCR; in TCRdb, only in-frame clones are kept and a portion is missing. The sample has 90,000 or so clones, about 88% seen once; the top ten hold approximately 15%. The sequenced material came from blood. The receptor comes from an older woman in good health.

The CDR3 bases are TGTGCCAGCAGTTCCTTACCCACAGGGCTCGACTATGGCTACACCTTC. This gives the protein CASSSLPTGLDYGYTF. V and J are TRBV27 and TRBJ1-2; maybe TRBD1 (6 bases). Germline V CDR1 and CDR2: MNHEY, SMNVEV (reference sequence). V was shortened by 4 bases and J by 3 bases, with 18 bases between the two germline ends. This CDR3 region has 16 residues.